This passage covers 19 T cell receptor beta chains from one sample sequenced in a study of CD8+ T cells in alopecia areata. Reverse transcription of extracted RNA yielded cDNA, which provided the sequencing template. Sequenced by immunoSEQ multiplex PCR; TCRdb stores in-frame clones only, minus some. This table has some 180,000 clones, roughly half appearing once. Treatment indicated: oral pan-JAK inhibitor, 5-10 mg twice daily. The sample was CD8+ T cells sorted from blood, taken around week 54, from a patient treated with tofacitinib. Source of these receptors: a human donor with alopecia areata.

This chain joins TRBV5-4 and TRBJ2-5; D is uncertain. The length of the CDR3 is 14 residues. The ends were cut back, 0 bases at V and 5 bases at J, with 11 bases in the middle. Germline V CDR1 and CDR2: SGHNT, YYREEE (reference sequence). As DNA, the CDR3 is TGTGCCAGCAGCTTGGTCGGCAGTGGGGAGACCCAGTACTTC. Residues: CASSLVGSGETQYF.

As regards this clone: A junction boundary mismatches the germline segment, possibly from a read error. This sequence joins TRBV5-6 and TRBJ2-7; TRBD1 is a possible D gene (6 bases). The CDR3 has 12 amino acids. CDR1 and CDR2 from the germline V gene are SGHDT and YYEEEE. The CDR3 loop is CATSWDTGEQYF. The CDR3, as DNA: TGTGCCACCAGCTGGGACACGGGCGAGCAGTACTTC. The full variable domain, its missing parts supplied by reference TRBV5-6 and TRBJ2-7, is DAGVTQSPTHLIKTRGQQVTLRCSPKSGHDTVSWYQQALGQGPQFIFQYYEEEERQRGNFPDRFSGHQFPNYSSELNVNALLLGDSALYLCATSWDTGEQYFGPGTRLTVT.

Only a few counts were recorded for this clone. This chain uses TRBV7-2 with TRBJ2-7; 10 nucleotides line up with TRBD1. This CDR3 is built from 15 residues. Germline values: CDR1 SGHTA, CDR2 FQGNSA. J was trimmed by 4 bases and V by 8 bases; bases with no gene match: 11. CDR3 DNA sequence: TGTGCCAGCGGCGCCGGGACAGGGGCGGAGTACGAGCAGTACTTC. Translating it yields CASGAGTGAEYEQYF.

This clone occurred once. The chain uses TRBV2 and TRBJ1-1, with D possibly TRBD1 on 5 matching bases. Trimming left V 7 bases short and J 0 bases short, with 18 bases between. Germline CDR1 and CDR2: SNHLY and FYNNEI. The CDR3 spans 16 residues. This CDR3 reads CASIELAEGLNTEAFF. The CDR3 bases are TGTGCCAGCATCGAATTAGCGGAGGGGCTGAACACTGAAGCTTTCTTT.

The CDR3 loop is CASSYIPGNQPQHF. CDR3 nucleotides: TGTGCCAGCAGCTATATCCCAGGGAATCAGCCCCAGCATTTT. The chain has TRBV27 and TRBJ1-5; perhaps TRBD1 as D (5 bases). There are 14 residues in the CDR3. Trimming took 6 bases from V and 4 from J, leaving 13 bases between them. Germline V lookup: CDR1 MNHEY, CDR2 SMNVEV (reference sequence).

The chain uses TRBV5-1 and TRBJ1-2, with 10 bases aligning to TRBD1. The junction had 8 bases not matched to a gene; V was cut back by 4 bases and J by 5 bases. Germline V gives CDR1 SGHRS, CDR2 YFSETQ. The CDR3 length is 15 residues. In nucleotides, the CDR3 is TGCGCCAGCAGCCCCAGGGACAGGGGAGTGTATGGCTACACCTTC. Its translation is CASSPRDRGVYGYTF.

This chain uses TRBV29-1 with TRBJ1-1; D possibly corresponds to TRBD1 (5 bases). V was pared by 6 bases and J by 2 bases, with 13 bases between. The CDR3 contains 13 residues. Looked up from germline, CDR1 is SQVTM and CDR2 is ANQGSEA. The DNA for the CDR3 is TGCAGCGTACCGGGACCTGGAAACACTGAAGCTTTCTTT. It specifies CSVPGPGNTEAFF.

This clone was recorded a few times. This chain connects TRBV7-2 to TRBJ2-3, with D perhaps TRBD2 (5 bases). Germline lookup yields CDR1 SGHTA and CDR2 FQGNSA. The CDR3 consists of 14 residues. With 1 base removed from V and 7 bases from J, the gap between germline ends came to 12 bases. This chain's CDR3 is CASSLGGSSNTQYF. CDR3 nucleotide sequence: TGTGCCAGCAGCTTAGGAGGGAGTTCTAATACGCAGTATTTT.

This clone has only one observation. The chain joins TRBV6-5 to TRBJ1-2; 9 bases fit TRBD1. This CDR3 is built from 16 residues. V was pared by 0 bases and J by 3 bases, with 5 bases of the junction left unmatched. Germline CDR1 is MNHEY and CDR2 is SVGAGI. As DNA, the CDR3 is TGTGCCAGCAGTTACTCAGGGACAGGGCAGGACTATGGCTACACCTTC. This translates into CASSYSGTGQDYGYTF.

CDR3 DNA sequence: TGCAGCGTTGACGCCGGGACCCTTTACAATGAGCAGTTCTTC. Translated: CSVDAGTLYNEQFF. The chain combines TRBV29-1 with TRBJ2-1; D may be TRBD1 or TRBD2 (5 bases each). The germline gives CDR1 SQVTM, CDR2 ANQGSEA. Trimming removed 3 bases from V and 4 bases from J, with 13 bases in between. The CDR3 contains 14 residues.

This clone appeared once. The chain links TRBV7-6 to TRBJ2-2; unclear D gene. Germline V gives CDR1 SGHVS, CDR2 FNYEAQ. CDR3 length: 13 amino acids. The V gene lost 5 bases and the J gene lost 1 base, with 5 bases spanning the gap. In DNA, the CDR3 is TGTGCCAGCAGCCACAGGAACACCGGGGAGCTGTTTTTT. It codes for CASSHRNTGELFF.

The CDR3 region is CAIKGGPTPDLQETQYF. The CDR3 DNA is TGTGCCATCAAGGGGGGCCCTACCCCAGACCTTCAAGAGACCCAGTACTTC. The genes are TRBV10-3 and TRBJ2-5; D may be TRBD1 or TRBD2 (6 bases each). Per the germline V gene, CDR1 is ENHRY and CDR2 is SYGVKD. With 7 bases removed from V and 2 bases from J, the gap between germline ends came to 23 bases. The CDR3 is 17 amino acids.

This clone was seen a handful of times. CDR3 amino acids: CASSLSPANTGELFF. The DNA for the CDR3 is TGTGCCAGCAGCTTATCCCCAGCGAACACCGGGGAGCTGTTTTTT. The genes are TRBV5-6 and TRBJ2-2; the D is unclear. Trimming pared 2 bases from V and 0 bases from J, leaving 8 bases between. Germline V gene sequence: CDR1 SGHDT, CDR2 YYEEEE. The CDR3 runs to 15 residues.

The chain uses TRBV7-9 and TRBJ2-5, with TRBD1 matching 8 bases. With 4 bases clipped from V and 3 bases from J, the junction kept 7 bases outside the gene matches. CDR3 size: 15 residues. Per germline, CDR1 SEHNR and CDR2 FQNEAQ (reference sequence). CDR3 amino acids: CASSSGQGIEETQYF. CDR3 nucleotides: TGTGCCAGCAGCTCTGGACAGGGAATAGAAGAGACCCAGTACTTC. The full variable domain, rest sourced from reference TRBV7-9 and TRBJ2-5, is DTGVSQNPRHKITKRGQNVTFRCDPISEHNRLYWYRQTLGQGPEFLTYFQNEAQLEKSRLLSDRFSAERPKGSFSTLEIQRTEQGDSAMYLCASSSGQGIEETQYFGPGTRLLVL.

This clone was found a few times. The chain recombines TRBV19 with TRBJ1-1; 8 bases line up with TRBD1. Germline-derived CDR1 and CDR2 are LNHDA and SQIVND (reference sequence). The V gene end was trimmed by 7 bases and the J gene end by 3 bases; junction bases not matched to a gene: 1. The CDR3 is 12 amino acids. This chain's CDR3 is CASMDRDTEAFF. CDR3 sequence (DNA): TGTGCCAGTATGGACAGGGACACTGAAGCTTTCTTT.

V usage is TRBV2 and J usage is TRBJ2-5, with D hard to call. Looked up from germline, CDR1 is SNHLY and CDR2 is FYNNEI. The CDR3 is made up of 10 amino acids. The V end lost 5 bases, the J end lost 4 bases, and 2 bases lay between the germline ends. This CDR3 is CASSRETQYF. CDR3 nucleotide sequence: TGTGCCAGCAGTCGAGAGACCCAGTACTTC.

The CDR3 sequence is CASSLSAGTYNEQFF. Written as DNA, the CDR3 is TGCGCCAGCAGCTTGAGCGCGGGAACCTACAATGAGCAGTTCTTC. The chain links TRBV5-1 to TRBJ2-1, with TRBD2 as a possible D gene (6 bases). This CDR3 spans 15 amino acids. Germline V CDR1 and CDR2: SGHRS, YFSETQ. Deletions cut 1 base from V and 2 bases from J, with 10 bases between.

The chain links TRBV7-9 to TRBJ2-1, with D perhaps matching TRBD1 or TRBD2 (5 bases each). CDR3 length equals 13 residues. Between the trimmed V and J ends, which lost 4 bases and 7 bases, there was a span of 11 bases. Germline loops: CDR1 SEHNR, CDR2 FQNEAQ (reference sequence). CDR3 in DNA: TGTGCCAGCAGCTCTTCGGGACGGAATGAGCAGTTCTTC. Its protein product is CASSSSGRNEQFF.

CDR3 sequence reads: CASSADSLSYGYTF. The CDR3 DNA reads TGTGCCAGCAGTGCAGACAGCCTTAGCTATGGCTACACCTTC. V usage is TRBV27 and J usage is TRBJ1-2, with a possible D match to TRBD1 (5 bases). The germline V gene encodes CDR1 MNHEY and CDR2 SMNVEV (reference sequence). CDR3 length: 14 amino acids. V dropped 5 bases and J dropped 4 bases, with 14 bases sitting between them.